This T cell receptor (beta chain) originates from a study of blood T cells in healthy people across ages. Study observations and caveats: Long-lived donors exceeded aged donors in naive CD4+ cells and diversity. A roughly linear fall in TCR beta diversity per million T cells was seen with increasing age. Diversity of TCR beta correlated strongly with naive T cell percentage.

Each donor's blood draw was 7.5 to 10 milliliters of peripheral blood. As to this clonotype: Its antigen is undetermined.

Trimming removed 2 bases from V and 9 bases from J, with 17 bases in between. CDR3 length equals 14 residues. Germline V gene sequence: CDR1 SQVTM, CDR2 ANQGSEA. Alongside a J-beta primer mix, a sample-barcoded 5' primer served in a second PCR lasting about 7 to 11 cycles. TCRdb called the 5' RACE reads again in MiXCR, with one record for every CDR3 protein. The sample holds roughly 800,000 distinct CDR3 sequences, 58% seen once. This sequence joins TRBV29-1 and TRBJ2-1, with D uncertain. This TCR derives from a man aged 25-45 years in good health. Sequencing input: blood. The CDR3 protein is CSVEHVPRGTEQFF. Here the CDR3 DNA reads TGCAGCGTTGAACACGTCCCCCGAGGTACTGAGCAGTTCTTC.